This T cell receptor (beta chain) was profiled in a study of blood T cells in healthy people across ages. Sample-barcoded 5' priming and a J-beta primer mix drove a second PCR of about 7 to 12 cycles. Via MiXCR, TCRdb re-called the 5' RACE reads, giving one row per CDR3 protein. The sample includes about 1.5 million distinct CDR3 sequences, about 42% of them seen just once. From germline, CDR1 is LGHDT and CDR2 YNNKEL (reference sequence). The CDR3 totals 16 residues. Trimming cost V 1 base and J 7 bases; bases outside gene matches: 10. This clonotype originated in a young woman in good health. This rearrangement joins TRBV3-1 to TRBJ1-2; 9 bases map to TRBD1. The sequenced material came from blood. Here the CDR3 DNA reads TGTGCCAGCAGCCAAGCGAGGGACAGGGTTGAGGGTGGCTACACCTTC. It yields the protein CASSQARDRVEGGYTF.